These 16 T cell receptor beta chains were sequenced from one sample in a study of quantifying T cell responses using KT2 cells. Looking at the study overall: Reverse transcription used primers in the TCR alpha and beta constant regions.

An oligo carrying a UMI was ligated to the cDNA 3' end. The first PCR ran roughly 4 cycles with an equimolar RC1.1 and RC1.2 beta primer mix. TCRdb reprocessed the UMI-ligation and nested PCR reads with MiXCR, giving one entry per CDR3 protein. The data hold more than 55,000 distinct CDR3 sequences, with around 12% observed a single time. The sequenced material came from PBMCs spiked with cells of the T cell clone KT2. Receptor source: a human donor.

There are many counts of this clonotype. This rearrangement joins TRBV29-1 to TRBJ2-1, with a weak D call TRBD2 (6 bases). This CDR3 comprises 14 residues. Looked up from germline, CDR1 is SQVTM and CDR2 is ANQGSEA. Trimming took 5 bases from V and 1 from J, leaving 12 bases between them. The CDR3 nucleotides read TGCAGCGTTTTTTCCCGGGGGTCCTACAATGAGCAGTTCTTC. It codes for CSVFSRGSYNEQFF.

The rearrangement links TRBV5-1 to TRBJ2-7, with TRBD1 matching over 11 bases. The CDR3 sequence is 16 residues long. The germline gives CDR1 SGHRS, CDR2 YFSETQ. The junction had 7 bases not matched to a gene; V was cut back by 2 bases and J by 3 bases. The CDR3 region is CASSLSPGQGVYEQYF. The CDR3, as DNA: TGCGCCAGCAGCTTATCACCGGGACAGGGGGTCTACGAGCAGTACTTC.

This clonotype showed up just a few times. The V gene is TRBV29-1, the J gene TRBJ2-1, with D unresolved. Trimming left V 8 bases short and J 8 bases short, with 16 bases between. The germline CDR1 and CDR2 sequences are SQVTM and ANQGSEA. The CDR3 is 12 residues long. The CDR3 loop reads CSTHPSGDEQFF. CDR3 bases: TGCAGCACTCATCCGTCCGGCGATGAGCAGTTCTTC.

In this sample, this clonotype turned up many times. This chain connects TRBV12-3 or TRBV12-4 to TRBJ1-2; TRBD1 agrees at 9 bases. The CDR3 has 15 residues. The V gene end was trimmed by 5 bases and the J gene end by 7 bases; junction bases not matched to a gene: 11. For the CDR3, the DNA is TGTGCCAGCAGTGACCCCGGGACAGGGCTATTTGGCTACACCTTC. Translated: CASSDPGTGLFGYTF.

This clonotype was picked up a small number of times. V gene TRBV6-5 combines with J gene TRBJ1-2; no clear D. CDR1 is MNHEY, CDR2 SVGAGI, per germline. Trimming pared 2 bases from V and 6 bases from J, leaving 13 bases between. The CDR3 covers 14 residues. Written as DNA, the CDR3 is TGTGCCAGCAGTTACGCCCCTTGGCCCCATGGCTACACCTTC. Translation: CASSYAPWPHGYTF.

V gene TRBV7-2 combines with J gene TRBJ2-3; 9 nucleotides line up with TRBD2. The J segment lost 5 bases and the V segment lost 4 bases, leaving 1 base of the junction unmatched. This CDR3 contains 13 residues. The germline V gene has CDR1 SGHTA and CDR2 FQGNSA. The CDR3 loop is CASSSTSGDTQYF. Written as DNA, the CDR3 is TGTGCCAGCAGCTCGACTAGCGGAGATACGCAGTATTTT. Together with reference TRBV7-2 and TRBJ2-3, the CDR3 gives the full variable domain: GAGVSQSPSNKVTEKGKDVELRCDPISGHTALYWYRQSLGQGLEFLIYFQGNSAPDKSGLPSDRFSAERTGGSVSTLTIQRTQQEDSAVYLCASSSTSGDTQYFGPGTRLTVL.

The chain has TRBV27 and TRBJ2-7, with 12 positions matching TRBD2. This CDR3 has 16 amino acids. CDR1 MNHEY and CDR2 SMNVEV come from the germline V gene (reference sequence). The J segment lost 5 bases and the V segment lost 5 bases, leaving 10 bases of the junction unmatched. The CDR3 reads CASSQFPSGRDHEQYF. As DNA, the CDR3 is TGTGCCAGCAGTCAATTCCCTAGCGGGAGGGACCACGAGCAGTACTTC.

The rearrangement links TRBV6-2 or TRBV6-3 to TRBJ2-3; D may be TRBD1 (5 bases). There are 16 residues in the CDR3. Germline V gene data show CDR1 as MNHEY and CDR2 as SVGEGT. The germline V and J ends were trimmed by 7 bases and 0 bases, with 17 bases remaining between them. The CDR3 spells CASNTLGQGSTDTQYF. CDR3 bases: TGTGCCAGCAATACCCTAGGTCAGGGTAGCACAGATACGCAGTATTTT.

The chain uses TRBV5-1 and TRBJ1-4, with 7 bases lining up with TRBD1. Germline loops: CDR1 SGHRS, CDR2 YFSETQ. The CDR3 runs to 15 residues. J was trimmed by 9 bases and V by 0 bases; bases with no gene match: 8. CDR3 nucleotide sequence: TGCGCCAGCAGCTTGGGTTCAGGAGGGGGCAAAAAACTGTTTTTT. It translates to CASSLGSGGGKKLFF.

This sequence joins TRBV15 and TRBJ2-7, with D possibly TRBD1 on 7 matching bases. The CDR3 runs to 16 residues. Germline assignment: CDR1 LNHNV and CDR2 YYDKDF (reference sequence). Trimming pared 0 bases from V and 2 bases from J, leaving 14 bases between. The CDR3 coding sequence is TGTGCCACCAGCAGAGAAGGGAGGACAGGAACCTACGAGCAGTACTTC. This codes for CATSREGRTGTYEQYF.

This clonotype was recorded many times. This chain links TRBV5-1 with TRBJ1-6, with D unresolved. V gave up 0 bases and J gave up 3 bases, with 16 bases separating them. The germline gives CDR1 SGHRS, CDR2 YFSETQ. CDR3 length: 18 amino acids. CDR3 DNA sequence: TGCGCCAGCAGCTTGGGCGCAGGAACCTTTGACTATAATTCACCCCTCCACTTT. Residues: CASSLGAGTFDYNSPLHF.

This sequence joins TRBV6-2 or TRBV6-3 and TRBJ1-2, with D unresolved. This CDR3 has 15 amino acids. Per germline, CDR1 MNHEY and CDR2 SVGEGT. Trimming took 10 bases from V and 3 from J, leaving 21 bases between them. In DNA form, the CDR3 reads TGTGCCACAGCGGGTCCTATTGAGCCGGACTATGGCTACACCTTC. This gives the protein CATAGPIEPDYGYTF.

The CDR3 reads CASSAGLAGGRSYNEQFF. CDR3 DNA: TGTGCCAGCAGCGCAGGACTAGCGGGGGGGCGCTCCTACAATGAGCAGTTCTTC. The J gene is TRBJ2-1, the V gene TRBV9; TRBD2 matches 15 bases. J was trimmed by 0 bases and V by 3 bases; bases with no gene match: 4. Per germline, CDR1 SGDLS and CDR2 YYNGEE. The CDR3 is 18 amino acids. The variable domain in full, with the rest retrieved from reference TRBV9 and TRBJ2-1, is DSGVTQTPKHLITATGQRVTLRCSPRSGDLSVYWYQQSLDQGLQFLIQYYNGEERAKGNILERFSAQQFPDLHSELNLSSLELGDSALYFCASSAGLAGGRSYNEQFFGPGTRLTVL.

This clonotype has more than one count but fewer than ten. V gene TRBV2 combines with J gene TRBJ2-4; a weak D match, TRBD1 (6 bases). Germline V lookup: CDR1 SNHLY, CDR2 FYNNEI. The CDR3 spans 14 residues. The V end lost 6 bases, the J end lost 8 bases, and 17 bases lay between the germline ends. The DNA of the CDR3 is TGTGCCAGCAGCGCCCAAGGGGGTCGGGACATTCAGTACTTC. Protein sequence: CASSAQGGRDIQYF.

This clonotype was picked up many times. The chain joins TRBV7-9 to TRBJ1-2; 7 positions match TRBD1. V dropped 6 bases and J dropped 5; count of bases not matched to a gene: 6. The CDR3 totals 13 residues. Germline assignment: CDR1 SEHNR and CDR2 FQNEAQ (reference sequence). The CDR3 DNA reads as TGTGCCAGCAGACCTGACAGGGCGTATGGCTACACCTTC. Translating it yields CASRPDRAYGYTF. Combining the CDR3 with reference TRBV7-9 and TRBJ1-2 gives the whole variable domain DTGVSQNPRHKITKRGQNVTFRCDPISEHNRLYWYRQTLGQGPEFLTYFQNEAQLEKSRLLSDRFSAERPKGSFSTLEIQRTEQGDSAMYLCASRPDRAYGYTFGSGTRLTVV.

This clonotype was seen a handful of times. The gene calls are TRBV14 and TRBJ1-5; D call uncertain. The CDR3 is 13 amino acids. Trimming took off 4 bases at V and 3 bases at J, with 7 bases between the two ends. Per germline, CDR1 SGHDN and CDR2 FVKESK. CDR3 in amino acids: CASSRTDNQPQHF. CDR3 bases: TGTGCCAGCAGCCGAACAGACAATCAGCCCCAGCATTTT.